The subject of this entry is one TCR beta chain. Its antigen remains unknown. These data belong to a study of OX40 agonist ivuxolimab in advanced cancers. Study details: Intravenous ivuxolimab was administered to patients every 2 weeks at 0.01 to 10 mg/kg. The group had a mean age of roughly 65 years, ranged from about 20 to 85, and was 82.7% male. Whole-study findings and limits: Blood T cells, both CD4+ and CD8+, expanded clonally by week 6 at 0.1 to 3.0 mg/kg.

The CDR3 has 14 amino acids. Per germline, CDR1 MDHEN and CDR2 SYDVKM. The V end was cut by 4 bases, the J end by 8 bases, with 15 bases between. Clones were read by immunoSEQ multiplex PCR, and TCRdb kept only the in-frame ones, dropping some. The sample consists of 45,000 to 55,000 clones, about 88% of them appearing once. The genes are TRBV28 and TRBJ2-1, with TRBD1 as a possible D gene (6 bases). This TCR derives from an adult with an advanced solid tumor such as melanoma, head and neck, liver or kidney cancer. Sequencing used CD4+ or CD8+ T cells sorted from blood, obtained in a trial of the OX40 agonist ivuxolimab. The CDR3 loop is CASSYQGSSHEQFF. The CDR3 bases are TGTGCCAGCAGTTACCAGGGGAGCAGCCATGAGCAGTTCTTC.